This TCR beta chain was recovered during a study of T-cell memory formation after mild COVID-19. At the level of the study: Most TCR clusters belonged to a single donor.

MiXCR was run by TCRdb on the 5' RACE reads, yielding one entry per CDR3 protein. The sample gives roughly 100,000 distinct CDR3 sequences, 9.5% to 15% of which show up once; 25% to 35% is in the top ten. The CDR3 totals 15 residues. Trimming cost V 0 bases and J 3 bases; bases outside gene matches: 5. CDR1 and CDR2 from the germline V gene are DFQATT and SNEGSKA (reference sequence). The rearrangement links TRBV20-1 to TRBJ2-7; the match to TRBD1 covers 10 bases. Material for sequencing was PBMCs or a T cell subset sorted from them (not recorded which). The TCR originated in an adult woman who had mild COVID-19 (a few samples of this study predate the infection). Cell type and time point are not known. Here the CDR3 DNA reads TGCAGTGCTAGAGATCACCGGACAGGGGGCTACGAGCAGTACTTC. Translation: CSARDHRTGGYEQYF.